The source of this TCR beta chain is a study of cytomegalovirus exposure and HLA in healthy donors. The study, taken as a whole, reports: Presence/absence analyses took donor sequencing depth as roughly uniform.

Concerning this clone: The antigen is unknown.

Primers: 60 Vbeta forward and 13 Jbeta reverse. Assay used: immunoSEQ multiplex PCR; TCRdb lists only in-frame clones, some missing. Of 200,000 or so clones detected, roughly four fifths appear once; the ten largest clones hold 6.5%. There are 17 residues in the CDR3. Sequencing used PBMCs. The TCR was taken from a woman aged 50 to 60 in good health and CMV-seropositive. The chain is built from TRBV12-2 and TRBJ1-5; TRBD1 is the table's D call, not checked against the DNA. TRBV12-2 is described as a pseudogene. The DNA for the CDR3 is TGTGCAAGTCGCTTAGGGGACAGTAACTATAGCAATCAGCCCCAGCATTTT. Its translation: CASRLGDSNYSNQPQHF.